The rows below give T cell receptor beta chains drawn from one sample of a study of cytomegalovirus exposure and HLA in healthy donors. Produced via immunoSEQ multiplex PCR; TCRdb's table is partial and in-frame only. The table shows over 100,000 clones, with 70% to 75% occurring only once. The sequencing sample was made of PBMCs. These TCRs come from a male donor in good health and CMV-seronegative. Both conserved end residues are part of each CDR3. D genes are given only for firm matches. Clone size is stated in some rows and not others, as once, few, many or a class when expanded.

TRBV7-3,NA,TRBJ2-1,NA,TGTGCCAGCAGCTTATCAGGGGCAAACCCCTACAATGAGCAGTTCTTC,CASSLSGANPYNEQFF
TRBV5-1,few,TRBJ2-3,TRBD2,TGCGCCAGCAGCCTTTGGACTAGCGGCACAGATACGCAGTATTTT,CASSLWTSGTDTQYF
TRBV5-4,NA,TRBJ2-7,TRBD2,TGTGCCAGCAGCAGGGGACTAGCGGGGGGACATGGCGAGCAGTACTTC,CASSRGLAGGHGEQYF
TRBV4-2,NA,TRBJ1-1,NA,TGTGCCAGCAGCCAAGGGGCAAGGTCCTTGAACACTGAAGCTTTCTTT,CASSQGARSLNTEAFF
TRBV19,few,TRBJ2-1,TRBD2,TGTGCCAGTAGTAACCCGGGGGGGGCGGAAAATTACAATGAGCAGTTCTTC,CASSNPGGAENYNEQFF
TRBV18,NA,TRBJ1-1,NA,TGTGCCAGCTCCCTTGACAAGAACACTGAAGCTTTCTTT,CASSLDKNTEAFF
TRBV7-6,NA,TRBJ1-2,NA,TGTGCCAGCAGCTTAGACGGCGGAGGCTATGGCTACACCTTC,CASSLDGGGYGYTF
TRBV27,few,TRBJ1-1,NA,TGTGCCAGCAGTTTGAGATCGAGCACTGAAGCTTTCTTT,CASSLRSSTEAFF
TRBV4-3,once,TRBJ2-3,TRBD2,TGCGCCAGCAGCCCAGGGACTAGCGGGGGGTATAGCACAGATACGCAGTATTTT,CASSPGTSGGYSTDTQYF
TRBV7-2,NA,TRBJ1-3,NA,TGTGCCAGCAGCTTATCCGTACCGAGCTCTGGAAACACCATATATTTT,CASSLSVPSSGNTIYF
TRBV6-5,NA,TRBJ1-3,TRBD1,TGTGCCAGCAGTTTGCAGGGGGCTGGAAACACCATATATTTT,CASSLQGAGNTIYF
TRBV6-6,NA,TRBJ1-5,NA,TGTGCCAGCCACACTCAGCCCCAGCATTTT,CASHTQPQHF
TRBV5-4,NA,TRBJ2-7,NA,TGTGCCAGCAGCTTCGGCGGAAACTCCTACGAGCAGTACTTC,CASSFGGNSYEQYF
TRBV5-1,NA,TRBJ2-2,TRBD1,TGCGCCAGCAGCTTACTGGACAGGGGGCCGACCGGGGAGCTGTTTTTT,CASSLLDRGPTGELFF
TRBV9,NA,TRBJ1-5,NA,TGTGCCAGCAGCGTAGGCCTCGGCGGCCAGCCCCAGCATTTT,CASSVGLGGQPQHF
TRBV27,few,TRBJ2-3,NA,TGTGCCAGCAGTTTTAGTTCACGAGATACAGATACGCAGTATTTT,CASSFSSRDTDTQYF
TRBV7-2,NA,TRBJ1-6,NA,TGTGCCAGCAGCTTAGTAGGGGGAGAGGGTTCACCCCTCCACTTT,CASSLVGGEGSPLHF
TRBV18,few,TRBJ2-5,TRBD1,TGTGCCAGCTCGCGCTCGACAGGGGCGAAGACCCAGTACTTC,CASSRSTGAKTQYF
TRBV2,NA,TRBJ2-1,NA,TGTGCCAGCAGTCCAGGGGTACAGGGCGGTGAGCAGTTCTTC,CASSPGVQGGEQFF
TRBV28,NA,TRBJ2-7,TRBD1,TGTGCCAGCCGACAGGGGGCAATCGAGCAGTACTTC,CASRQGAIEQYF
TRBV5-8,NA,TRBJ2-3,NA,TGTGCCAGCAGCTTGGGAAGGGGCGCCCCAGATACGCAGTATTTT,CASSLGRGAPDTQYF
TRBV10-3,NA,TRBJ2-1,TRBD2,TGTGCCATCAGTGAGTCTTTAGGCGTTGGGCGGGAGACCCACAATGAGCAGTTCTTC,CAISESLGVGRETHNEQFF
TRBV27,once,TRBJ2-3,NA,TGTGCCAGCCGAGGAACAGATACGCAGTATTTT,CASRGTDTQYF
TRBV5-8,NA,TRBJ2-5,NA,TGTGCCAGCAGCTTGCGAGGGTTAGGTTACGAGACCCAGTACTTC,CASSLRGLGYETQYF
TRBV5-4,NA,TRBJ2-5,TRBD2,TGTGCCAGCAGGCTGGGACTAGCGGGGGGGCACCAAGAGACCCAGTACTTC,CASRLGLAGGHQETQYF
TRBV13,NA,TRBJ2-7,NA,TGTGCCAGCAGCTTAGCCCCCTCCGAGAGGTACGAGCAGTACTTC,CASSLAPSERYEQYF
TRBV5-8,NA,TRBJ1-5,NA,TGTGCCAGCAGCTTGGGGCAGGTCGGAAGTCAGCCCCAGCATTTT,CASSLGQVGSQPQHF
TRBV19,NA,TRBJ2-1,TRBD1,TGTGCCAGTAGTATAGCCCGACAGGGCCAACAAGGGAATGAGCAGTTCTTC,CASSIARQGQQGNEQFF
TRBV6-1,few,TRBJ1-4,TRBD1,TGTGCCAGCAGTTTAGCCGGGACAGGAGTCGAGAAACTGTTTTTT,CASSLAGTGVEKLFF
TRBV5-1,NA,TRBJ2-7,NA,TGCGCCAGCAGCTTGGCCCGGACACCCATCGACGAGCAGTACTTC,CASSLARTPIDEQYF
TRBV19,NA,TRBJ2-7,NA,TGTGCCAGTAGTACAGGGGTTCCTTACGAGCAGTACTTC,CASSTGVPYEQYF
TRBV19,NA,TRBJ1-3,NA,TGTGCCAGTAGCGTGGGCTCCTCTGGAAACACCATATATTTT,CASSVGSSGNTIYF
TRBV2,NA,TRBJ2-7,TRBD1,TGTGCCAGCGTCCCCGGGACAGGGGTCTACGAGCAGTACTTC,CASVPGTGVYEQYF
TRBV4-1,NA,TRBJ1-4,NA,TGCGCCAGCAGCCTCGGGGAGAGTAATGAAAAACTGTTTTTT,CASSLGESNEKLFF
TRBV28,NA,TRBJ1-1,NA,TGTGCCAGCAGTTTACACAGGCAGAACACTGAAGCTTTCTTT,CASSLHRQNTEAFF
TRBV11-2,NA,TRBJ2-2,NA,TGTGCCAGCAGCTTAGAGTCCCAGAACACCGGGGAGCTGTTTTTT,CASSLESQNTGELFF
TRBV29-1,NA,TRBJ1-2,TRBD1,TGCAGCGTGAGGGGACAGGACCTCTATGGCTACACCTTC,CSVRGQDLYGYTF
TRBV7-8,once,TRBJ2-7,NA,TGTGCCAGCAGCTTAGAAGCCCAGGTAACCTACGAGCAGTACTTC,CASSLEAQVTYEQYF
TRBV19,NA,TRBJ1-1,TRBD1,TGTGCCTCTAGTAAAGGACAGGGAAACACTGAAGCTTTCTTT,CASSKGQGNTEAFF
TRBV7-3,NA,TRBJ1-1,NA,TGTGCCAGCAGCTTAAAGGGGGACCCCATGAACACTGAAGCTTTCTTT,CASSLKGDPMNTEAFF
TRBV7-2,NA,TRBJ2-5,TRBD2,TGTGCCAGCAGCTTAGCGCTACCCGGGGGGCGGGGGGAAGAGACCCAGTACTTC,CASSLALPGGRGEETQYF
TRBV6-5,NA,TRBJ2-1,NA,TGTGCCAGCAGCCCCGGTACGCTCCGCTACAATGAGCAGTTCTTC,CASSPGTLRYNEQFF
TRBV7-2,NA,TRBJ2-3,TRBD2,TGTGCCAGCAGCCCCCATGGCGGAGGAGCGGGAGGGCGGACAGATACGCAGTATTTT,CASSPHGGGAGGRTDTQYF
TRBV5-6,NA,TRBJ1-1,TRBD1,TGTGCCAGCAGTTGGACGGACAGGTTGAACACTGAAGCTTTCTTT,CASSWTDRLNTEAFF